This TCR beta chain was retrieved from a study of T cells after yellow fever vaccination. About the research overall: Fractions containing few cells were prepared with SMART-Seq v4 Ultra Low Input.

This clonotype was counted a few times. V shed 4 bases and J shed 2 bases, with 23 bases lying between them. Germline values: CDR1 SGHRS, CDR2 YFSETQ. The CDR3 is made up of 18 amino acids. Generation of TCR cDNA used 5'RACE template switching (which added a universal primer site and UMIs). TCRdb redid the calling of the 5' RACE reads with MiXCR, one entry per CDR3 protein. The sample includes approximately 300,000 distinct CDR3 sequences, about 6.6% of them seen just once. The receptor was derived from a man younger than 35 who received the YFV17D yellow fever vaccine. Sample: PBMCs, taken about 41 days after the first yellow fever vaccination. The rearrangement joins TRBV5-1 to TRBJ2-3; D perhaps matches TRBD1 (6 bases). CDR3 nucleotide sequence: TGCGCCAGCAGCGGACGTCTCAGGGGCTCGGCCTACACAGATACGCAGTATTTT. Its protein is CASSGRLRGSAYTDTQYF.